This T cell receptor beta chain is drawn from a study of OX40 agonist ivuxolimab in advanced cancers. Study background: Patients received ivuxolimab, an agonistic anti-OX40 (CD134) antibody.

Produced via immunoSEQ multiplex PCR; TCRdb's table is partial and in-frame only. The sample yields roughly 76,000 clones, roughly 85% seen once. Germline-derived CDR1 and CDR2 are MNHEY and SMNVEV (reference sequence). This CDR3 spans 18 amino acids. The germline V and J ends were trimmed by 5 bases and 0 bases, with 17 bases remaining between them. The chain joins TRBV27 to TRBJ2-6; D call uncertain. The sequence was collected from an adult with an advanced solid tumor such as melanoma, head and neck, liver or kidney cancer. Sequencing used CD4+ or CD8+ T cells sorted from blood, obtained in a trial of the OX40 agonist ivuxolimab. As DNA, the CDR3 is TGTGCCAGCAGTCCCCGCCCTGTGGCGGTCTCTGGGGCCAACGTCCTGACTTTC. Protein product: CASSPRPVAVSGANVLTF.